This T cell receptor (beta chain) came from a study of blood T cell repertoires in COVID-19. Study-wide context: Samples taken during acute and convalescent COVID-19 were collected in the United States, Italy and Spain.

After removal of 4 bases from V and 4 bases from J, the junction contained 9 bases not matched to a gene. The CDR3 has 15 residues. Germline V lookup: CDR1 SGHRS, CDR2 YFSETQ. TCRdb keeps only in-frame clones here, not all; method: immunoSEQ multiplex PCR. The table records around 370,000 clones, 87% of them present only once. Patients from Seattle were sampled longitudinally, starting during active infection. Input material: peripheral blood. This TCR was recovered from a woman aged 45-60 years with COVID-19, enrolled during active disease. The V call is TRBV5-1, the J call TRBJ1-1, with 8 nucleotides matching TRBD1. The CDR3 sequence is CASSTVPQGATEAFF. The CDR3 DNA reads as TGCGCCAGCAGCACCGTCCCGCAGGGGGCCACTGAAGCTTTCTTT.